Many counts were recorded for the clone carrying this TCR beta chain. Through a sample-barcoded 5' primer and a J-beta primer mix, a second PCR was run for roughly 7 to 12 cycles. At least 2.5 million CDR3-containing paired-end reads were obtained per sample. From the 5' RACE reads, TCRdb called clonotypes with MiXCR, one entry per CDR3 protein. The table includes 650,000 to 1,000,000 distinct CDR3 sequences, around 36% detected once. Each donor supplied around 10 milliliters of peripheral blood. Each sample used at least 6 million PBMCs. These data come from a study of blood T cells in healthy people across ages. Study as a whole: Through template switching, about one barcoded beta molecule was captured per two T cells, as measured in model experiments.

This CDR3 contains 14 residues. V lost 3 bases, J lost 3 bases, and 9 bases lay in between. Germline V gene sequence: CDR1 SGHAT, CDR2 FQNNGV. This TCR was sampled from a man aged 18 to 30 in good health. The chain employs TRBV11-2 and TRBJ1-5; D unclear. Sequencing used blood. CDR3: CASSLDRYNQPQHF. Written as DNA, the CDR3 is TGTGCCAGCAGCTTGGACCGATACAATCAGCCCCAGCATTTT.